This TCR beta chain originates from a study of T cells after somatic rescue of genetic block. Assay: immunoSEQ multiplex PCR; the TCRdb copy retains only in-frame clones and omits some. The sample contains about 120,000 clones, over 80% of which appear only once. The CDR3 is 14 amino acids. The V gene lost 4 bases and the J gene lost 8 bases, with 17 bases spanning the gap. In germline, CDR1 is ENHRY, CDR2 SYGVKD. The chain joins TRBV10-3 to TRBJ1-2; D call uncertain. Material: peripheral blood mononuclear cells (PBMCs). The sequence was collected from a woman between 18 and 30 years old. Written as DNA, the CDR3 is TGTGCCATCAGTGGTTACGAAGGGAACCCGGGCTACACCTTC. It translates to CAISGYEGNPGYTF.